Listed below are T cell receptor beta chains from one sample, sequenced in a study of shared clonotypes between healthy human individuals. Assay: immunoSEQ multiplex PCR; the TCRdb copy retains only in-frame clones and omits some. The sample lists roughly 1,500,000 clones; around 98.5% were seen once. Sequencing input: naive CD4+ T cells sorted from blood. Receptors were obtained from a young man in good health. Each CDR3 is given with its conserved first and last residue. D genes are given only for firm matches. Some rows mark clone size as missing; the rest say once, few, many or name a class of expanded clone.

d_call: .; j_call: TRBJ1-5; clone_size: .; v_call: TRBV7-2; cdr3_aa: CASSLVSNQPQHF
d_call: TRBD1; j_call: TRBJ2-3; clone_size: .; v_call: TRBV28; cdr3_aa: CASSRTGIGDTQYF
d_call: .; j_call: TRBJ1-5; clone_size: .; v_call: TRBV18; cdr3_aa: CASSPLAKGQPQHF
d_call: .; j_call: TRBJ2-7; clone_size: .; v_call: TRBV29-1; cdr3_aa: CSVETGTYEQYF
d_call: .; j_call: TRBJ1-1; clone_size: .; v_call: TRBV15; cdr3_aa: CATSRVTGGAEAFF
d_call: .; j_call: TRBJ1-1; clone_size: .; v_call: TRBV11-2; cdr3_aa: CASSLVTGSRQAFF
d_call: .; j_call: TRBJ1-5; clone_size: .; v_call: TRBV19; cdr3_aa: CASSIARGPHQPQHF
d_call: .; j_call: TRBJ2-1; clone_size: .; v_call: TRBV18; cdr3_aa: CASSFKTGASADYNEQFF
d_call: .; j_call: TRBJ1-5; clone_size: .; v_call: TRBV18; cdr3_aa: CASSPSPKQGILQPQHF
d_call: .; j_call: TRBJ2-7; clone_size: once; v_call: TRBV4-1; cdr3_aa: CASSTAGTQPYEQYF
d_call: .; j_call: TRBJ2-3; clone_size: .; v_call: TRBV6-1; cdr3_aa: CASSEKPPRRTTGQRGDTQYF
d_call: .; j_call: TRBJ1-2; clone_size: .; v_call: TRBV29-1; cdr3_aa: CSVESYGQGYTF
d_call: TRBD1; j_call: TRBJ2-3; clone_size: once; v_call: TRBV4-3; cdr3_aa: CASRDRGDLTDTQYF
d_call: .; j_call: TRBJ2-3; clone_size: .; v_call: TRBV1; cdr3_aa: CTSSQDSDTQYF
d_call: TRBD2; j_call: TRBJ2-1; clone_size: once; v_call: TRBV7-9; cdr3_aa: CASSLDEGLADEQFF
d_call: .; j_call: TRBJ1-2; clone_size: once; v_call: TRBV4-3; cdr3_aa: CASSQEGRALGYGYTF
d_call: .; j_call: TRBJ2-1; clone_size: .; v_call: TRBV5-1; cdr3_aa: CASSLVRNNEQFF
d_call: .; j_call: TRBJ2-1; clone_size: .; v_call: TRBV7-9; cdr3_aa: CASSVGFSGANEQFF